The 3 T cell receptor beta chains presented below share a single source sample, sequenced in a study of T cells of healthy individuals. TCRdb fed the 5' RACE reads into MiXCR, producing one record per CDR3 protein. Counted here are fewer than 70,000 distinct CDR3 sequences, 14% to 15% occurring once; the ten biggest clones make up approximately 16%. All receptors come from a human donor in good health.

This clonotype was seen repeatedly, ten times or more. Here the CDR3 reads CSSEAGGSGTEAFF. For the CDR3, the DNA is TGCAGCTCAGAGGCAGGGGGTTCAGGGACTGAAGCTTTCTTT. The gene calls are TRBV29-1 and TRBJ1-1, with 7 bases lining up with TRBD1. The ends lost 8 bases at V and 5 bases at J; junction bases unmatched: 14. This CDR3 spans 14 amino acids. Per germline, CDR1 SQVTM and CDR2 ANQGSEA.

On this clonotype: With a much larger clone just one base away, this may be a read error. The rearrangement links TRBV24-1 to TRBJ2-3; D remains ambiguous. The CDR3 runs to 14 residues. CDR1 KGHDR and CDR2 SFDVKD come from the germline V gene. DNA of the CDR3: TGTGCCACCAGTGATGTCACGGGCACAGATAAGCAGTATTTT. Amino acid sequence: CATSDVTGTDKQYF.

V and J are TRBV2 and TRBJ1-6; D ambiguous. This CDR3 is built from 14 residues. Per the germline V gene, CDR1 is SNHLY and CDR2 is FYNNEI. V was trimmed by 6 bases and J by 1 base, leaving 7 bases between them. DNA of the CDR3: TGTGCCAGCAGCTTCGGGTCCTATAATTCACCCCTCCACTTT. Translating it yields CASSFGSYNSPLHF.